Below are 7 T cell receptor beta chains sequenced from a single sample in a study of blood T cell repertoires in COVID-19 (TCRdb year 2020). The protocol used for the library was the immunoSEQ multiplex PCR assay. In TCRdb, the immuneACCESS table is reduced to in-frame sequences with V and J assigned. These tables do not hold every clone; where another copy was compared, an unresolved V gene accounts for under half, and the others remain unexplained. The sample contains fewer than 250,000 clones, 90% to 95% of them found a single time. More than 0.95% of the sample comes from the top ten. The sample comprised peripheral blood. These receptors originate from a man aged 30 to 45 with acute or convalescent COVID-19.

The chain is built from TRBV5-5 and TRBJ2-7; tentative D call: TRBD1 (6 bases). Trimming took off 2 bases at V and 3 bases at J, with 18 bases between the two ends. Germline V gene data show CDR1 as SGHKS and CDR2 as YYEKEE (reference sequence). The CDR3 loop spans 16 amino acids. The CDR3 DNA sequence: TGTGCCAGCAGCTTCGCTCCCGGGACAAGGAGCTACGAGCAGTACTTC. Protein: CASSFAPGTRSYEQYF.

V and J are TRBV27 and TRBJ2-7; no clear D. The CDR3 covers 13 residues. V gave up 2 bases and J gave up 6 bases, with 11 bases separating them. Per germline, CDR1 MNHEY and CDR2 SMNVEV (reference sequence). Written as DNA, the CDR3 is TGTGCCAGCAGTTTAGTTCCCTCCGTCGAGCAGTACTTC. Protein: CASSLVPSVEQYF.

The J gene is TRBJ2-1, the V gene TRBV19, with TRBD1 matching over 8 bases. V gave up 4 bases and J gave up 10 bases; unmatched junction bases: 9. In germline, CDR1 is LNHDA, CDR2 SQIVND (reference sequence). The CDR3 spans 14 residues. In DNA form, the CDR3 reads TGTGCCAGTAGTACAGGACAGGGAAGAAGGGAGCAGTTCTTC. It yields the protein CASSTGQGRREQFF.

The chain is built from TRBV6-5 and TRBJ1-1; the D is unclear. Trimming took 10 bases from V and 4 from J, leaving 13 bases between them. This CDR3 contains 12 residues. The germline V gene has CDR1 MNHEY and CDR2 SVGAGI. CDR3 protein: CATSFSFTEAFF. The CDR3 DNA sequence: TGTGCCACCTCCTTCAGTTTCACTGAAGCTTTCTTT.

The CDR3 DNA sequence: TGTGCCAGCAGTTTACGCCAGAATGAGCAGTTCTTC. Its translation: CASSLRQNEQFF. This chain joins TRBV12-3 or TRBV12-4 and TRBJ2-1, with D uncertain. V gave up 2 bases and J gave up 7 bases, with 6 bases separating them. The CDR3 totals 12 residues.

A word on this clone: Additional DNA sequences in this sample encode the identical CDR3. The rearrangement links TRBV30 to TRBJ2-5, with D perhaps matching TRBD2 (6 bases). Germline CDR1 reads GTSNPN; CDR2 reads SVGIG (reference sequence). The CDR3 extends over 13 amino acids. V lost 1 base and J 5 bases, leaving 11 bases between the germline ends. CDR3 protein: CAWSGGLGETQYF. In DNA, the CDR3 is TGTGCCTGGAGTGGGGGACTGGGGGAGACCCAGTACTTC.

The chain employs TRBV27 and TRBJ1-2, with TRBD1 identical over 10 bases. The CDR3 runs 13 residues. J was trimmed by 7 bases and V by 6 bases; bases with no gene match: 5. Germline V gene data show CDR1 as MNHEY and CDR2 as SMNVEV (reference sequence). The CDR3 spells CASSRTGGRGYTF. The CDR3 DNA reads TGTGCCAGCAGCCGGACAGGGGGACGTGGCTACACCTTC.